This TCR beta chain was identified in a study of blood T cell repertoires in COVID-19. Assay used: immunoSEQ multiplex PCR; TCRdb lists only in-frame clones, some missing. The table records more than 250,000 clones, 85% to 90% of them present only once. Germline values: CDR1 MNHEY, CDR2 SMNVEV (reference sequence). Trimming took 4 bases from V and 3 from J, leaving 9 bases between them. The CDR3 has 14 residues. Participant ages covered roughly 18 to 89 years across around 25 US areas. Sequenced input: PBMCs or T cells enriched from blood (not recorded which). The chain is built from TRBV27 and TRBJ2-2; D perhaps matches TRBD1 (6 bases). The origin of this receptor is a young woman with acute COVID-19. The chain's CDR3 is CASSSRTDTGELFF. For the CDR3, the DNA is TGTGCCAGCAGTTCTCGGACAGACACCGGGGAGCTGTTTTTT.